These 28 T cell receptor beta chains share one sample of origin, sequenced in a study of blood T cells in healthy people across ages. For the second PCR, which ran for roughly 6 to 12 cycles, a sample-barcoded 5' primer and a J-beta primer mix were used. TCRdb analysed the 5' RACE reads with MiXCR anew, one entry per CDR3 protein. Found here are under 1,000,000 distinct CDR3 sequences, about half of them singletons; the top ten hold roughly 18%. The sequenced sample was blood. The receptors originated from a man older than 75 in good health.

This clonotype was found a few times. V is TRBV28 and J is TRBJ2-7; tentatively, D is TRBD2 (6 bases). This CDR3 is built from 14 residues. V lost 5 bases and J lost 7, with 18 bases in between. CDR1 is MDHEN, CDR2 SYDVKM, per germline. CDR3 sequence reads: CASSTTSGVEEQYF. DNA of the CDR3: TGTGCCAGCAGTACAACCTCGGGGGTAGAAGAGCAGTACTTC.

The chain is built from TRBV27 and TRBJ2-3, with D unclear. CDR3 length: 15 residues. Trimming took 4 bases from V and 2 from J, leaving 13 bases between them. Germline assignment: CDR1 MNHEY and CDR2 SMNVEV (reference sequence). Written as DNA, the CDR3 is TGTGCCAGCAGTTCTGATACTAAAAACACAGATACGCAGTATTTT. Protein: CASSSDTKNTDTQYF.

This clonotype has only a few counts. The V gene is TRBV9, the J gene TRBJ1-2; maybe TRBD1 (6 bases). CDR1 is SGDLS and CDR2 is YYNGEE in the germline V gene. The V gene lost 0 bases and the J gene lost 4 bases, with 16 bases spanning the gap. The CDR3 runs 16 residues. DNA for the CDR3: TGTGCCAGCAGCGTAGAAGGTCAGGGGTACGGCTATGGCTACACCTTC. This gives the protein CASSVEGQGYGYGYTF.

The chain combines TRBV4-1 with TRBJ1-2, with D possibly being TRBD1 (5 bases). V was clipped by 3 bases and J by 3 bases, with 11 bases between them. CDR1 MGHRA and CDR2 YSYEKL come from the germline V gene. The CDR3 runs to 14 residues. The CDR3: CASSQPGVYYGYTF. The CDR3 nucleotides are TGCGCCAGCAGCCAGCCGGGGGTGTACTATGGCTACACCTTC.

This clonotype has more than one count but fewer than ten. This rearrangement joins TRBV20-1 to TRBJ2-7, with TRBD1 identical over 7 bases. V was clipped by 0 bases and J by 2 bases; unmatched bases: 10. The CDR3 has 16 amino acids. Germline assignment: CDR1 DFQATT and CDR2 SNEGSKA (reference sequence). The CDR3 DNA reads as TGCAGTGCTAGAGAGTATATGAGGGGGCCTCCCTACGAGCAGTACTTC. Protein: CSAREYMRGPPYEQYF.

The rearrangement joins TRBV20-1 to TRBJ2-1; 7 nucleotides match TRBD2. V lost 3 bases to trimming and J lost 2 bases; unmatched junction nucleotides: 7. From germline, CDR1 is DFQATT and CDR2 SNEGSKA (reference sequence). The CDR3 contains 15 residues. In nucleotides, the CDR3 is TGCAGTGCTAGTGCAGGACTAGTAACCTACAATGAGCAGTTCTTC. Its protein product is CSASAGLVTYNEQFF.

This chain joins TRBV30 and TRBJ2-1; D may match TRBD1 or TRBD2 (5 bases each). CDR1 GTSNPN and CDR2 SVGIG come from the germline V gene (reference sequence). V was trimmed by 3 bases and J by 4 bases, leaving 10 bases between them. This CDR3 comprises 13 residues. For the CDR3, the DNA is TGTGCCTGGAGGGGGACGCGATACAATGAGCAGTTCTTC. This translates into CAWRGTRYNEQFF.

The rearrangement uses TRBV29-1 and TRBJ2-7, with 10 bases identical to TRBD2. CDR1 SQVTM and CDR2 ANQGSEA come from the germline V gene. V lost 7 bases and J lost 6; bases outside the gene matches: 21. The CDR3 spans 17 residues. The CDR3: CSAGVPLVAGGMSEQYF. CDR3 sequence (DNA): TGCAGCGCCGGCGTACCTTTGGTAGCGGGAGGAATGAGCGAGCAGTACTTC.

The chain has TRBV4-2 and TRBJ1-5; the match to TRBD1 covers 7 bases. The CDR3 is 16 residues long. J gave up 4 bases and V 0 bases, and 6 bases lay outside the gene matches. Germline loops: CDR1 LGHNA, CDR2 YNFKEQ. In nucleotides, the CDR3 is TGTGCCAGCAGCCAAGAGTGGACAGGTAGTAATCAGCCCCAGCATTTT. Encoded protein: CASSQEWTGSNQPQHF.

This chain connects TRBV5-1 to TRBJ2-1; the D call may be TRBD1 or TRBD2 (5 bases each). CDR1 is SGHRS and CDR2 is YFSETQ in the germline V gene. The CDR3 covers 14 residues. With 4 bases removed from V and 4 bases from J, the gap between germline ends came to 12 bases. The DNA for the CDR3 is TGCGCCAGCAGCCAAATGGGACGGTACAATGAGCAGTTCTTC. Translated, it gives CASSQMGRYNEQFF.

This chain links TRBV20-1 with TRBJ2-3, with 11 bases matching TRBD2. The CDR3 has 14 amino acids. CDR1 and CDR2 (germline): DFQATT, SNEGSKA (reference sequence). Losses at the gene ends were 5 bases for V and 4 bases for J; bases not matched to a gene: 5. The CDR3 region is CSAATSGVADTQYF. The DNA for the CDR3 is TGCAGTGCTGCGACTAGCGGGGTGGCAGATACGCAGTATTTT.

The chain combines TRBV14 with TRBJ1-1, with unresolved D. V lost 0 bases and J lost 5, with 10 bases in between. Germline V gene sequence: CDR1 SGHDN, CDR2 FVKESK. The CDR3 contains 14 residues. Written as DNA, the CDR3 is TGTGCCAGCAGCCAAGATTGGTCGGGGACTGAAGCTTTCTTT. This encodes CASSQDWSGTEAFF.

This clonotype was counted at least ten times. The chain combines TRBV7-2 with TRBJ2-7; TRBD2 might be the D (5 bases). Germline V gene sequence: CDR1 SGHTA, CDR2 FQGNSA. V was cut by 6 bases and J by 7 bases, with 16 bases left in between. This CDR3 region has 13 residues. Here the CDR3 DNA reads TGTGCCAGCAGGTTAACCGGGATGGGGGAGCAGTACTTC. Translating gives CASRLTGMGEQYF.

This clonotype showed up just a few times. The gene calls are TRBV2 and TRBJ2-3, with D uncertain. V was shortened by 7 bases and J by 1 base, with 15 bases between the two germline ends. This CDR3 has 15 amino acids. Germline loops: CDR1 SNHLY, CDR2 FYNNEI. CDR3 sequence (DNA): TGTGCCAGCACCTTGAACGACTTTCGCACAGATACGCAGTATTTT. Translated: CASTLNDFRTDTQYF.

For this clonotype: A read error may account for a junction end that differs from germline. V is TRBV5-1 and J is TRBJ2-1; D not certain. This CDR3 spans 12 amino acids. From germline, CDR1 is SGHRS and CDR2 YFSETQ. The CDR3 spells CASSLVSNGQFF. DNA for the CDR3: TGCGCCAGCAGCTTGGTGTCCAATGGGCAGTTCTTC.

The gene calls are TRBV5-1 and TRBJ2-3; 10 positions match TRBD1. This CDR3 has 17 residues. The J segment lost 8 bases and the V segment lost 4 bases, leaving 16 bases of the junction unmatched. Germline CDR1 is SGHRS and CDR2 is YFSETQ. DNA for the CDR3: TGCGCCAGCAGCCTCGATCTGACAGGGGGCCAAGTCAGTACGCAGTATTTT. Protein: CASSLDLTGGQVSTQYF.

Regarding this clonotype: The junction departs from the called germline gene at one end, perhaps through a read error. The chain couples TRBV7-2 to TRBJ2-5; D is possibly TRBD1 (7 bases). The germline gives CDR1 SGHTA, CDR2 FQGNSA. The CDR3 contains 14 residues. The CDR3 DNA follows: TGTGCCAGCAGTCCCAGGGGGGCCCAAGGGACCCAGTACTTC. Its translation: CASSPRGAQGTQYF.

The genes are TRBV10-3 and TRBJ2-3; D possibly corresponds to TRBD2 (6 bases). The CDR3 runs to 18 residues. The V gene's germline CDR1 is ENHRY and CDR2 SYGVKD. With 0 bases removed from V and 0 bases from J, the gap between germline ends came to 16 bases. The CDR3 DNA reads TGTGCCATCAGTGAGTCCCGGACACCAGGGACTAGCACAGATACGCAGTATTTT. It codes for CAISESRTPGTSTDTQYF.

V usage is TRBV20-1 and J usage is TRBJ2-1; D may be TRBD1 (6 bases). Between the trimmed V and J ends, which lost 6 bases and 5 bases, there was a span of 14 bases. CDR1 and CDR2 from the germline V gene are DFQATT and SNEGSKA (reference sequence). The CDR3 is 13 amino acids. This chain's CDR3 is CSASGRGNNEQFF. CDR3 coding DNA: TGCAGTGCCTCGGGAAGGGGGAACAATGAGCAGTTCTTC.

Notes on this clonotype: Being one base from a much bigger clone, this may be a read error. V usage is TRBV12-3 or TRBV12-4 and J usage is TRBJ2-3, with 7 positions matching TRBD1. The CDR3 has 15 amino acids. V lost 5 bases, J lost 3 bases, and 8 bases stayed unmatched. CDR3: CASSTETGNTDTQYF. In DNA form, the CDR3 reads TGTGCCAGCAGTACCGAGACAGGGAATACAGATACGCAGTATTTT.

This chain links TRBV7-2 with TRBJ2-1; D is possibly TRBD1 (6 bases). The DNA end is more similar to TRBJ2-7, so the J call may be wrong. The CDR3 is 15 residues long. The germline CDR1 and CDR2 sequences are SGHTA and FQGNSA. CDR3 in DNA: TGTGCCAGCAGCCGAACAGGGAGCTCCTACAATGAGCAGTACTTC. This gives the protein CASSRTGSSYNEQYF.

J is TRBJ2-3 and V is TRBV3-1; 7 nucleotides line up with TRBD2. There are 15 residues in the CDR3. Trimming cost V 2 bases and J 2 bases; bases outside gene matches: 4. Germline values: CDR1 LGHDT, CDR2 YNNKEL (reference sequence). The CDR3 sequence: CASSQTLAVTDTQYF. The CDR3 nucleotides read TGTGCCAGCAGCCAAACGCTAGCGGTCACAGATACGCAGTATTTT.

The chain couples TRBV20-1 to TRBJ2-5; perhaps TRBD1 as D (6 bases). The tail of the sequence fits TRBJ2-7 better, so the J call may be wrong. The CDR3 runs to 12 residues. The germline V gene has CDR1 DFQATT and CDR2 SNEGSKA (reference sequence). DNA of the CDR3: TGCAGTGCTAAAGTGCAGGGGTTCGAGCAGTACTTC. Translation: CSAKVQGFEQYF.

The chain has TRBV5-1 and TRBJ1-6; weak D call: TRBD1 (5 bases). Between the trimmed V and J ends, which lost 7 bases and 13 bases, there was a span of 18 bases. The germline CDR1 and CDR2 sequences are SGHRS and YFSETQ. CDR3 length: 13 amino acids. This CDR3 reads CASGGPQSQPLHF. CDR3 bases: TGCGCCAGCGGGGGACCCCAAAGTCAGCCCCTCCACTTT.

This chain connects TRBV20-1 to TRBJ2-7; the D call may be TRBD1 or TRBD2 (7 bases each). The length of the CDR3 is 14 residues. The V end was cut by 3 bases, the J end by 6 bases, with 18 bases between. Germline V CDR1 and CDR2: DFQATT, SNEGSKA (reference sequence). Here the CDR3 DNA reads TGCAGTGCTAGTAACTTGGCAGGGGGGGGCGAGCAGTACTTC. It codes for CSASNLAGGGEQYF.

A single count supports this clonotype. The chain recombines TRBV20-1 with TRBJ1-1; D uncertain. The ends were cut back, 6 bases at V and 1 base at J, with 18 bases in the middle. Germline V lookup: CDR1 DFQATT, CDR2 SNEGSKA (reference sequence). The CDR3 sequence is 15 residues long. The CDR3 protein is CSAPRGPTKNTEAFF. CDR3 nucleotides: TGCAGTGCCCCTCGGGGTCCCACGAAGAACACTGAAGCTTTCTTT.

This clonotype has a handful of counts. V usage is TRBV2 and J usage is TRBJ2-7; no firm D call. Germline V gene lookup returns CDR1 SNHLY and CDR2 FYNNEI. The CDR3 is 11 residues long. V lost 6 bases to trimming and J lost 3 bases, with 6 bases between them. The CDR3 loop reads CASSVVYEQYF. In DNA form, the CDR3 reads TGTGCCAGCAGCGTAGTCTACGAGCAGTACTTC.

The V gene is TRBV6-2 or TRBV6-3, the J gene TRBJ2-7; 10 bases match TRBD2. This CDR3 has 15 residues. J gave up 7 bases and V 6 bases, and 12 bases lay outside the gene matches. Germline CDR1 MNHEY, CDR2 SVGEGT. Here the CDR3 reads CASSRSGRAFSEQYF. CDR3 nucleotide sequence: TGTGCCAGCAGCAGAAGCGGGAGGGCCTTTAGTGAGCAGTACTTC.